What follows are 2 T cell receptor beta chains derived from one specimen sequenced in a study of blood T cell repertoires in COVID-19. Measured with immunoSEQ multiplex PCR; TCRdb has only the in-frame clones, and not every one. The sample lists 20,000 or so clones, roughly 86% occurring once. The sequenced material came from peripheral blood. The receptors derive from a human donor in a cohort sampled during active COVID-19.

The chain combines TRBV5-5 with TRBJ2-7; D is unresolved. V gave up 0 bases and J gave up 2 bases, with 9 bases separating them. Germline CDR1 is SGHKS and CDR2 is YYEKEE (reference sequence). The CDR3 covers 14 residues. This CDR3 is CASSLVRQAYEQYF. Here the CDR3 DNA reads TGTGCCAGCAGCTTGGTTCGGCAGGCCTACGAGCAGTACTTC.

The chain links TRBV10-3 to TRBJ1-3; D call uncertain. V lost 10 bases and J lost 4, with 17 bases in between. The CDR3 is 14 residues long. Germline CDR1 reads ENHRY; CDR2 reads SYGVKD. The CDR3 here is CATLKDSRGNTIYF. CDR3 nucleotides: TGTGCCACCTTAAAAGACTCGAGGGGAAACACCATATATTTT.